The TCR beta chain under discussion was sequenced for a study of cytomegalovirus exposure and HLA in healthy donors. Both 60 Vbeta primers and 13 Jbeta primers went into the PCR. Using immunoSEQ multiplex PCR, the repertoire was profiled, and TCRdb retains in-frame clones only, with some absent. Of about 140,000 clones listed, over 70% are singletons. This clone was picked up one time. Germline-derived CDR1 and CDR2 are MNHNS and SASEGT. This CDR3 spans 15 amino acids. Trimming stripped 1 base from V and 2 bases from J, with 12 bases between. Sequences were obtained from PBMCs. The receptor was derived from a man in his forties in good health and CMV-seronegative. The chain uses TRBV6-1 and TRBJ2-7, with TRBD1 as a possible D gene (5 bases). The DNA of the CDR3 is TGTGCCAGCAGTGAAGGCACAGGCGGTACCTACGAGCAGTACTTC. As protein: CASSEGTGGTYEQYF.